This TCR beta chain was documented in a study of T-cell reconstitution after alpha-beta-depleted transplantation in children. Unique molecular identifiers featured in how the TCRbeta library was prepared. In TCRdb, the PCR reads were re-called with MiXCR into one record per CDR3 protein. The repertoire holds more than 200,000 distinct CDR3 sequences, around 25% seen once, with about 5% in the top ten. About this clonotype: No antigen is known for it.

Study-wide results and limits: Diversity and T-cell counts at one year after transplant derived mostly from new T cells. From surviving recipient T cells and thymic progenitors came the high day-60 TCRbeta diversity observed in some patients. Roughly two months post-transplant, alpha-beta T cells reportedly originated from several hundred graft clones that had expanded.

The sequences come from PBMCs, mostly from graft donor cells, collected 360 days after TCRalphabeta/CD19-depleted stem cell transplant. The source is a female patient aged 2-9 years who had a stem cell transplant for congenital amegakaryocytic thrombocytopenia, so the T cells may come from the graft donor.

The DNA of the CDR3 is TGTGCCAGCTCACCGTTGGGTTACTTGGGCGACCACCTAAGTTTACAGTACTTC. Its protein is CASSPLGYLGDHLSLQYF. The chain is built from TRBV18 and TRBJ2-7, with D unclear. The CDR3 sequence is 18 residues long. The V gene lost 3 bases and the J gene lost 10 bases, with 31 bases spanning the gap. Germline-derived CDR1 and CDR2 are KGHSH and LQKENI.